This TCR beta chain was sequenced in a study of Graves' ophthalmopathy and Graves' hyperthyroidism (dated by TCRdb to 2016 to 2019). With regard to the full study: Hyperthyroidism was considered stable if no progression to ophthalmopathy occurred within 18 months of follow-up. The study used TCR beta repertoire signatures to distinguish Graves' ophthalmopathy from Graves' hyperthyroidism and to predict progression to ophthalmopathy. In total, 135 blood samples were TCR-sequenced: 40 to 45 ophthalmopathy, under 80 hyperthyroidism and about 17 hyperthyroidism-to-ophthalmopathy patients. To explore V-J signatures distinguishing ophthalmopathy from hyperthyroidism, a discovery set of roughly 98 patients (fewer than 45 ophthalmopathy, 55 to 60 stable hyperthyroidism) was enrolled. The independent validation cohort included 18 to 20 hyperthyroidism patients plus 17 patients who later progressed from hyperthyroidism to ophthalmopathy. In over 5 hyperthyroidism patients, the T-cell repertoires found in thyroid tissue were compared with those found in blood. Once sampling was done, hyperthyroidism patients were given methimazole at a starting dose of 30 mg daily, while ophthalmopathy patients were given high-dose intravenous methylprednisolone.

Points the paper makes about the study in general: Most expanded thyroid clonotypes with a frequency above 0.001 also appeared in blood, which suggests that blood repertoires may reflect the immune response in the thyroid. In validation, the model predicted ophthalmopathy progression with roughly 68% sensitivity and less than 80% specificity; roughly 12 predicted patients were CT-confirmed with GO in a median of roughly 6.8 months. In cross-validation, the 13-signature model distinguished ophthalmopathy from stable hyperthyroidism with around 90% sensitivity and around 84% specificity, while in the test set the corresponding values were approximately 79% and 70%. Sample size was not statistically predetermined, and group allocation was not concealed from the investigators.

Hyperthyroidism patients were newly diagnosed, were aged 18 to 65 years, and had a disease duration under 2 months. Patients were excluded if they had other autoimmune diseases, uncontrolled infections, pregnancy or lactation. Diagnosis relied on clinical symptoms, serum thyroxine, TRAb, thyroid ultrasound and orbital computed tomography. Trizol reagent was used to extract the total RNA, and its quality was then checked on an Agilent 2100 Bioanalyzer. TCR beta CDR3 regions were amplified from RNA transcripts for repertoire sequencing. The first round of RT-PCR was done with HTBI primers and the Qiagen OneStep RT-PCR kit, and was followed by a second round of multiplex PCR, then size selection and purification. Sequencing of the libraries was carried out on an Illumina HiSeq2000 in paired-end mode with 100 bp reads. As for how the authors treated the data: SOAPnuke was used for read processing, and reads with adapters, uncalled bases, a mean Phred below 15, or no exact constant-primer or identifier match were discarded. COPE v1.2.5 was used to merge the high-quality paired reads. Each unique nucleotide sequence was treated as a clonotype, and MiTCR v1.1 was used to align the clonotypes to the IMGT TRB V, D and J references. Analysis was restricted to V-J combinations with a frequency above 0.0001, which covered 98% to 99.2% of repertoires. A TCR clonal expansion and chaos score per V-J combination was defined as the ratio of F50 clonal expansion to chaos observed in the TCRdist matrix. Welch's t-statistics and random forest were used to reduce features to 13 V-J combinations, which were fed into a naive Bayes classifier. The similarity between thyroid and blood repertoires was quantified using the Morisita-Horn index. TCRdb's own reprocessing of the public reads used fastp at Q25 and MiXCR and kept productive beta chains. Rows are unified per CDR3 protein, each entry keeping the most common DNA and genes. These V and J calls rely on TCRdb rather than the paper's analysis. This sample holds some 1.1 million distinct CDR3 sequences; 35% to 40% were observed only once. Around 10% of the sample goes to the ten largest clones.

The germline V gene (reference sequence) gives CDR1 as DFQATT and CDR2 as SNEGSKA. The CDR3, cysteine through phenylalanine, is 13 amino acids long. CDR3 DNA only is kept here, 39 bases in frame from base 1. V is cut by 1 base and J by 6 bases, and the space between the germline ends is 12 bases. Concerning this clonotype itself: Its antigen remains undetermined. The sample holds no much larger clone one base away, and base qualities are not on file.

Material for sequencing was peripheral blood or thyroid tissue (not recorded which). The chain joins TRBV20-1 to TRBJ1-2, with the D gene not clear enough to name. This receptor was obtained from an adult man with Graves' hyperthyroidism. CDR3 reads: CSARAGETHGYTF. The DNA sequence is as follows: TGCAGTGCTAGAGCAGGAGAAACCCATGGCTACACCTTC.